This record concerns one T cell receptor (beta chain) sequence. What antigen it recognizes has not been identified. Nothing much larger sits one base from this clone, and base qualities are not available. The data originate from a study of cytomegalovirus exposure and HLA in healthy donors (dated by TCRdb to about 2017). As for the study more broadly: An earlier analysis of 587 of the donors reported approximately 300 Gb of sequence data and around 120 million unique TCR beta sequences from roughly 200 million T cells. Roughly 300 gigabases of sequencing data and 70 million to 100 million unique TCR sequences were included in an early release covering 550 to 800 HLA-typed donors. The genetic ancestry cluster associated with self-reported Caucasian donors included about 81% of the 398 genotyped donors. The study was designed to test whether signatures of past pathogen exposure could be identified by cataloging public T cell receptors. The study used immunosequencing to profile the T cell repertoires of around 600 subjects and linked those repertoires to cytomegalovirus serostatus. In addition to the first cohort of approximately 650 subjects, a separate validation cohort of approximately 110 different subjects was used. To predict cytomegalovirus infection status, the study brought together high-throughput TCR immunosequencing, statistical association of individual TCRs with disease status, and machine learning. A later analysis re-analyzed previously published TCR beta repertoires from 666 donors and added high-resolution HLA genotyping to study TCR occurrence patterns. Rather than using new phenotypic data, the later analysis identified candidate immune exposures from TCR beta sequences and from how often those sequences occurred across donors. An earlier analysis of several hundred of the donors used high-throughput TCR beta sequencing to judge whether each TCR beta V gene segment behaved as functional or pseudogenic. Donor age, sex, ethnicity and CMV serostatus were compiled alongside the repertoire data. A later genetic analysis took genome-wide SNP genotypes for about 65% of the 666 donors and used that subset as a discovery cohort. Every discovery cohort repertoire had been produced on one sequencing platform. HLA typing included class I and class II loci at four-digit resolution. Typing coverage varied by locus: about 629-640 donors for A, B, C, DRB1 and DQB1; roughly 560 for DQA1; more than 600 for DPA1; 450 to 480 for DPB1. Four or five DR-DQ haplotypes were handled as single units for association and clustering, since linkage in the cohort was strong. Among some 410 genotyped donors of the cohort, an average of approximately 220,000 unique TCR beta nucleotide sequences was sequenced per donor, of which about 19% were non-productive. On the study overall, not on this receptor specifically: In a later analysis, TCR association rates were found to vary across HLA loci, with the most associated TCRs seen for DRB1 alleles and the fewest for HLA-C alleles. According to a later genetic analysis, donors in an Asian-associated ancestry cluster had fewer N-insertions in productive TCRs than the roughly 660-donor mean. In the study, 150 to 200 TCR beta chains were listed as associated with cytomegalovirus. A further reported finding was that TCR beta sequences accurately predicted the HLA-A and HLA-B alleles for most subjects in the first cohort. Correlated functional status among segregating V segments might reflect linkage disequilibrium, but an unknown experimental factor could not be ruled out. Because some donors lacked HLA typing at each locus, the association tests relied only on the typed subset. Most TCR sequences were observed very rarely across donors, whereas some public TCRs were present in many individuals. CMV serostatus was the only immune exposure information available for the cohort. A later analysis found that most CMV-associated TCR beta chains appeared HLA-restricted, with HLA associations seemingly driven largely by CMV exposure. In vitro tests confirmed that three of the cytomegalovirus-associated TCR beta chains recognize cytomegalovirus antigens. Several of the top co-occurrence clusters appeared to be linked to parvovirus B19, influenza, CMV and Epstein-Barr virus, according to a later analysis. Only TCR beta chains were sequenced in this cohort, and the absence of alpha or paired-chain data limited detectable features. Broadly in line with IMGT annotations, most TCR beta V segments showed up in productive rearrangements about 90% or about 30% of the time in an earlier analysis of 450 to 750 of the donors. Presence/absence analyses assumed roughly uniform sequencing depth across donors, an assumption that may not hold. In a later analysis, some 18,000 TCR beta sequences were associated with specific HLA alleles at a false discovery rate of 0.05. The 87-base-pair reads could not distinguish some IMGT-functional V segments, including TRBV6-2 and TRBV6-3, so those segments were excluded. In a later genetic analysis, a missense DCLRE1C variant was associated with V-gene and J-gene trimming of TCR beta chains, and the association was replicated in an independent cohort. The classifier was reported to diagnose cytomegalovirus status with high specificity and sensitivity in both the original and validation cohorts. A cluster of highly shared sequence variants was judged likely to be a technical artifact of the sequencing pipeline. A later analysis found that HLA-associated TCR beta chains were more clonally expanded and had lower generation probabilities than equally common non-associated chains. The earlier analysis of 450 to 700 of the donors excluded some 15 rarely observed V segments, including chromosome 9 orphons, because counts were too low. The authors suggested that the approach could potentially be extended to other disease states and immunological phenotypes. When HLA alleles, especially DR and DQ, strongly co-occurred, TCR associations were difficult to assign to individual alleles.

The CDR3 covers 15 residues, taking in both the cysteine and the phenylalanine. Of all the DNA, just the CDR3 is kept, 45 bases in frame from base 1. Trimming leaves V shorter by 1 base and J shorter by 2 bases, with the junction holding 2 bases beyond the gene matches. The germline V gene yields SGHNT for CDR1 and YENEEA for CDR2. Library method: the immunoSEQ multiplex PCR assay. A mixture of 60 forward primers for TCR Vbeta segments and 13 reverse primers for TCR Jbeta segments was used in the multiplex PCR. Amplification of the CDR3 region of rearranged TCR beta genes was performed with a multiplex PCR assay on genomic DNA. Amplified TCR beta libraries were sequenced as 87-base-pair reads on the Illumina HiSeq System. From the authors' description of their analysis: Across the 500 to 850 repertoires, a later analysis counted around 80 million unique TCR beta chains, around 10 million of which were shared by at least two donors. A nearest-neighbor algorithm error-corrected the raw reads and collapsed the reads into unique sequences, merging closely related sequences to remove PCR and sequencing errors. V, D and J gene segments were assigned by aligning CDR3 sequences to IMGT reference sequences. Each retained sequence needed at least a six-nucleotide match to both a V gene segment and a J gene segment. Rearrangements were called productive when the CDR3 lacked stop codons and stayed in frame with V and J; all others were non-productive. Following IMGT convention, CDR3 was defined as the stretch from the second conserved V-encoded cysteine to the conserved J-encoded phenylalanine. The earlier analysis of 587 of the donors excluded any sequence lacking an unambiguous match to a single V gene segment. An earlier analysis of several hundred of the donors called V segments functional above 56.7% productive rearrangements and segregating when the between-donor standard deviation exceeded 5%. To diagnose cytomegalovirus status from the catalog of TCR beta chain sequences, a statistical classification framework was built. V and J gene assignment, in a later analysis, came from comparing TCR nucleotide sequences with IMGT/GENE-DB human TR gene sequences. Using the TCRdist pipeline, a later analysis assigned CDR3 sequences along with most-parsimonious VDJ recombination scenarios. A later analysis defined each TCR beta chain by its CDR3 amino acid sequence plus V-gene family, and excluded reads lacking a unique V-gene family. As a way to deal with suspected cross-contamination and a sequencing artifact, a later analysis dropped more than 500 nucleotide sequences that were highly shared and had low generation probability. In a later analysis, a clonal expansion index for each public chain was calculated from normalized within-repertoire ranks of inferred template counts. A later analysis computed generation probabilities with a VDJ recombination model fitted to out-of-frame rearrangements, and checked the results against IGoR. A later analysis scored TCR-TCR, TCR-HLA and TCR-CMV co-occurrence with hypergeometric tests, applying a repertoire-size bias correction to TCR pairs. In a later analysis, false discovery rates were estimated by permuting HLA or CMV assignments 20 times. In a later analysis, co-occurring TCRs were grouped with DBSCAN, and TCRdist sequence similarity was added when clustering was performed within HLA-allele-positive subsets. Co-occurrence clustering excluded repertoires with fewer than 30,000 or more than 120,000 public chains, plus five with anomalous nucleotide sharing. TCRdb took this table from immuneACCESS and kept in-frame rearrangements with V and J called. Such tables lack part of the clones; where checked against another copy, unresolved V genes explain under half of the gap, and the rest is unexplained. The V and J calls and the clone size are those of that table, but D and trimming were determined from the DNA. In this sample the table shows approximately 89,000 clones, approximately 60% of which occur a single time. 5.5% of the sample is in the top ten clones.

The cohort was made up of around 720 healthy bone marrow donors. Cohort members were all nominally healthy when sampled, although unrecorded immune exposures were likely present. The donor was CMV seropositive and belonged to the group of more than 250 seropositive cohort members. Every donor gave a peripheral blood sample, and the peripheral blood mononuclear cells from that sample were used for TCR beta sequencing. Genomic DNA extraction from the blood cell samples was performed with the Qiagen DNeasy Blood Extraction Kit. The specimen was PBMCs. This TCR was recovered from a woman aged 25 to 39 in good health and CMV-seropositive. The chain employs TRBV11-3 and TRBJ2-1, with 7 bases aligning to TRBD1. Read as DNA, the sequence is TGTGCCAGCAGCTTAGGACAGGGCACCTACAATGAGCAGTTCTTC. The translation is CASSLGQGTYNEQFF.